The source of this T cell receptor beta chain is a study of regulatory and conventional T cells in RAG deficiency. Study results and limitations: Compared with controls, unique Treg TCR beta sequences dropped approximately 100-fold in Omenn syndrome and CID/AS.

Sequencing was performed with immunoSEQ multiplex PCR; in TCRdb, only in-frame clones are kept and a portion is missing. The sample lists fewer than 6,500 clones; less than 95% were seen once. The CDR3 is 12 amino acids. Germline V gene data show CDR1 as MNHNY and CDR2 as SVGAGI (reference sequence). V was pared by 8 bases and J by 0 bases, with 8 bases between. As regards this clone: Its antigen remains unidentified.

The chain uses TRBV6-6 and TRBJ2-7; TRBD1 is a possible D gene (6 bases). This sequence originates from a human donor with RAG deficiency presenting as severe combined immunodeficiency. Sequenced input: CD8+ T cells sorted from blood. CDR3 sequence reads: CASEDSSYEQYF. The CDR3 bases are TGTGCCAGCGAGGACAGCTCCTACGAGCAGTACTTC.